Sequencing of this T cell receptor beta chain was carried out in a study of blood T cell repertoires in COVID-19. On the study more broadly: COVID-19 samples collected from the United States, Italy and Spain covered acute and convalescent phases. Sample material is recorded as cDNA or gDNA derived from T cells, B-cell-depleted T cells, or PBMCs.

In the original processing: It was from reference gene primer amplification that nucleated cell counts were estimated. Generated by immunoSEQ multiplex PCR, the TCRdb table keeps only in-frame clones and is missing some. V and J calls and clone size are those listed in that table; D and trimming were worked out from the DNA. The table records 300,000 to 400,000 clones, 90% of them present only once. Sequences were obtained from peripheral blood. The receptor was isolated from a woman aged 30 to 39 with COVID-19, enrolled during active disease.

CDR3 loop: CASSLEVDSVGAFF. CDR3 sequence (DNA): TGCGCCAGCAGCTTGGAAGTAGACAGTGTAGGAGCTTTCTTT. This rearrangement joins TRBV5-1 to TRBJ1-1; the D gene is possibly TRBD1 (5 bases). Germline V gives CDR1 SGHRS, CDR2 YFSETQ. The CDR3 has 14 amino acids. Trimming left V 0 bases short and J 10 bases short, with 16 bases between.